This TCR beta chain is drawn from a study of glioma-infiltrating T cells. Regarding the study as a whole: Tissue-blood divergence was below expectation in non-neoplastic patients, above in gliomas. Tissue and blood shared very few CDR3 sequences.

This clonotype was detected ten times or more. Its antigen is unidentified. This CDR3 has 13 amino acids. Germline V gives CDR1 LGHNA, CDR2 YSLEER. Trimming cost V 3 bases and J 0 bases, with 5 bases left between them. Amplification of TCR alpha and beta CDR3 regions from RNA used iRepertoire nested multiplex PCR. For one-step reverse transcription and amplification, about 90-400 ng of tissue mRNA or PBMC total RNA was used. Via MiXCR, TCRdb re-called the multiplex PCR reads, giving one row per CDR3 protein. The top ten clones hold approximately 43% of a sample with more than 100,000 distinct CDR3 sequences, approximately 28% of them seen once.

The TCR originated in a human donor with low-grade glioma or glioblastoma, undergoing nonglioma brain surgery, or in good health (not recorded which). Sequencing input: glioma tissue, nonneoplastic brain tissue, or PBMCs (not recorded which). The rearrangement joins TRBV4-3 to TRBJ1-1; unclear D gene. CDR3: CASSQRMNTEAFF. The CDR3 DNA is TGCGCCAGCAGCCAGCGCATGAACACTGAAGCTTTCTTT.